These 17 T cell receptor beta chains share one sample of origin, sequenced in a study of beta chain features in type 1 diabetes. Sequenced material consisted of expressed TCRB transcripts (all of the isolated RNA was reverse transcribed). Sequencing used immunoSEQ multiplex PCR; TCRdb keeps in-frame clones, though not all of them. The profile shows over 500,000 clones, about 16% of them singletons. The source material was naive CD4+ T cells from blood. These TCRs come from a man younger than 30 in good health.

The chain recombines TRBV5-6 with TRBJ2-7; TRBD1 matches 8 bases. Per the germline V gene, CDR1 is SGHDT and CDR2 is YYEEEE. J was trimmed by 2 bases and V by 2 bases; bases with no gene match: 9. This CDR3 spans 16 amino acids. In DNA form, the CDR3 reads TGTGCCAGCAGCTTAAGAAGGACAGGGTCAACCTACGAGCAGTACTTC. The encoded protein is CASSLRRTGSTYEQYF.

This chain uses TRBV5-6 with TRBJ1-4, with D uncertain. This CDR3 spans 15 amino acids. Trimming cost V 2 bases and J 4 bases, with 12 bases left between them. Germline V lookup: CDR1 SGHDT, CDR2 YYEEEE. CDR3 DNA sequence: TGTGCCAGCAGCTTTCAGGAGCCCCTTAATGAAAAACTGTTTTTT. As protein: CASSFQEPLNEKLFF.

V and J are TRBV5-6 and TRBJ1-5; tentative D call: TRBD1 (6 bases). The CDR3 runs 14 residues. Trimming stripped 0 bases from V and 6 bases from J, with 10 bases between. Germline-derived CDR1 and CDR2 are SGHDT and YYEEEE. This CDR3 is CASSLARGAQPQHF. CDR3 nucleotides: TGTGCCAGCAGCTTGGCTCGGGGGGCTCAGCCCCAGCATTTT.

V and J are TRBV7-9 and TRBJ1-6; D is ambiguous. Trimming removed 0 bases at V and 10 bases at J, with 7 bases between. CDR3 length: 13 amino acids. In germline, CDR1 is SEHNR, CDR2 FQNEAQ (reference sequence). CDR3 sequence (DNA): TGTGCCAGCAGCTTAGCAACCCAATCACCCCTCCACTTT. It encodes CASSLATQSPLHF.

Concerning this clone: Other nucleotide sequences in the sample specify the same CDR3. J is TRBJ1-5 and V is TRBV2; D remains ambiguous. Germline V gives CDR1 SNHLY, CDR2 FYNNEI. The CDR3 length is 11 residues. Trimming cost V 6 bases and J 4 bases, with 4 bases left between them. The CDR3 here is CASSLNQPQHF. As DNA, the CDR3 is TGTGCCAGCAGCCTAAATCAGCCCCAGCATTTT. Looking up the rest from reference TRBV2 and TRBJ1-5 gives the full variable domain: EPEVTQTPSHQVTQMGQEVILRCVPISNHLYFYWYRQILGQKVEFLVSFYNNEISEKSEIFDDQFSVERPDGSNFTLKIRSTKLEDSAMYFCASSLNQPQHFGDGTRLSIL.

The rearrangement joins TRBV18 to TRBJ2-3; 7 bases map to TRBD1. The CDR3 runs to 16 residues. The V segment lost 4 bases and the J segment 5 bases; nucleotides outside the gene matches: 12. Germline CDR1 is KGHSH and CDR2 is LQKENI. In nucleotides, the CDR3 is TGTGCCAGCTCACGCACCACAGGGGCGATTCTAGATACGCAGTATTTT. Protein sequence: CASSRTTGAILDTQYF.

This rearrangement joins TRBV9 to TRBJ1-1; tentatively, D is TRBD1 (6 bases). This CDR3 is 14 amino acids long. Per the germline V gene, CDR1 is SGDLS and CDR2 is YYNGEE. Trimming cost V 0 bases and J 5 bases, with 11 bases left between them. Written as DNA, the CDR3 is TGTGCCAGCAGCGTAGAACCAGGGGTTACTGAAGCTTTCTTT. It translates to CASSVEPGVTEAFF.

This clone appeared a few times. The genes are TRBV6-6 and TRBJ2-7; D not resolved. CDR3 length equals 13 residues. Germline V lookup: CDR1 MNHNY, CDR2 SVGAGI (reference sequence). V lost 7 bases and J 1 base, leaving 11 bases between the germline ends. CDR3 bases: TGTGCCAGCACCACAGACGGATCCTACGAGCAGTACTTC. Amino acid sequence: CASTTDGSYEQYF.

Comments on this clone: A much bigger clone sits one base away, suggesting this may be a read error. V and J are TRBV6-5 and TRBJ2-3; D ambiguous. The CDR3 is 11 amino acids. The germline CDR1 and CDR2 sequences are MNHEY and SVGAGI. V was trimmed by 8 bases and J by 2 bases, leaving 5 bases between them. This CDR3 reads CASRITDTQYF. DNA for the CDR3: TGTGCCAGCCGCATCACAGATACGCAGTATTTT.

This clone was observed a few times. This chain uses TRBV7-2 with TRBJ2-1; no clear D gene. This CDR3 region has 16 residues. Germline-derived CDR1 and CDR2 are SGHTA and FQGNSA. Trimming took 4 bases from V and 0 from J, leaving 13 bases between them. The CDR3 DNA is TGTGCCAGCAGCTCTCCCGTTAGGAGCTCCTACAATGAGCAGTTCTTC. Translated, it gives CASSSPVRSSYNEQFF. The variable domain in full, with the rest retrieved from reference TRBV7-2 and TRBJ2-1, is GAGVSQSPSNKVTEKGKDVELRCDPISGHTALYWYRQSLGQGLEFLIYFQGNSAPDKSGLPSDRFSAERTGGSVSTLTIQRTQQEDSAVYLCASSSPVRSSYNEQFFGPGTRLTVL.

With regard to this clone: This CDR3 is also generated by other DNA sequences in the sample. This sequence joins TRBV9 and TRBJ2-6; the D is unclear. Trimming pared 2 bases from V and 0 bases from J, leaving 6 bases between. The CDR3 sequence is 15 residues long. From germline, CDR1 is SGDLS and CDR2 YYNGEE. The CDR3 reads CASSVSASGANVLTF. Here the CDR3 DNA reads TGTGCCAGCAGCGTTTCGGCCTCTGGGGCCAACGTCCTGACTTTC. Using reference TRBV9 and TRBJ2-6 for the parts outside the CDR3, the full variable domain is DSGVTQTPKHLITATGQRVTLRCSPRSGDLSVYWYQQSLDQGLQFLIQYYNGEERAKGNILERFSAQQFPDLHSELNLSSLELGDSALYFCASSVSASGANVLTFGAGSRLTVL.

This clone was found a few times. CDR3 sequence (DNA): TGTGCCAGTAGTATAATGGGACAGTCAATCACCTTGACGCAGTATTTT. It specifies CASSIMGQSITLTQYF. This chain connects TRBV19 to TRBJ2-3, with 7 bases aligning to TRBD1. Germline V gene lookup returns CDR1 LNHDA and CDR2 SQIVND (reference sequence). The J segment lost 9 bases and the V segment lost 2 bases, leaving 14 bases of the junction unmatched. The CDR3 extends over 16 amino acids.

J is TRBJ1-2 and V is TRBV29-1; D unresolved. Trimming removed 0 bases at V and 1 base at J, with 3 bases between. This CDR3 comprises 12 residues. Germline V lookup: CDR1 SQVTM, CDR2 ANQGSEA. CDR3 sequence: CSVEDLNYGYTF. The CDR3 bases are TGCAGCGTTGAAGACCTTAACTATGGCTACACCTTC.

The chain employs TRBV9 and TRBJ2-5; D perhaps matches TRBD1 (6 bases). The CDR3 loop spans 13 amino acids. With 3 bases removed from V and 6 bases from J, the gap between germline ends came to 12 bases. Germline CDR1 and CDR2: SGDLS and YYNGEE. CDR3 sequence (DNA): TGTGCCAGCAGCGGAACAGGGACCAAGACCCAGTACTTC. This codes for CASSGTGTKTQYF.

The V and J genes are TRBV9 and TRBJ2-7; TRBD2 aligns across 12 bases. V shed 2 bases, J shed 6 bases, and the junction held 12 bases outside the gene matches. Germline-derived CDR1 and CDR2 are SGDLS and YYNGEE. The CDR3 is 17 amino acids. CDR3 in amino acids: CASSVATLAGGPSEQYF. The CDR3 DNA reads as TGTGCCAGCAGCGTGGCTACCCTAGCGGGGGGGCCGAGCGAGCAGTACTTC.

The chain couples TRBV7-2 to TRBJ2-2; D may correspond to TRBD1 or TRBD2 (5 bases each). Per germline, CDR1 SGHTA and CDR2 FQGNSA. V shed 3 bases and J shed 0 bases, with 11 bases lying between them. The CDR3 sequence is 16 residues long. CDR3 amino acids: CASSLARGPNTGELFF. The DNA of the CDR3 is TGTGCCAGCAGCTTGGCACGGGGCCCGAACACCGGGGAGCTGTTTTTT.

In its sample, this clone was seen a few times. This rearrangement joins TRBV20-1 to TRBJ1-2; D remains ambiguous. V shed 3 bases and J shed 12 bases, with 5 bases lying between them. Germline V gene lookup returns CDR1 DFQATT and CDR2 SNEGSKA (reference sequence). The CDR3 sequence is 8 residues long. Here the CDR3 DNA reads TGCAGTGCTAGCTTCCACACCTTC. It is translated as CSASFHTF.